Each of the 22 T cell receptor beta chains below was sequenced from the same sample in a study of T cells in Graves' hyperthyroidism and ophthalmopathy. RNA transcripts gave rise to amplified TCR beta CDR3 regions. HTBI primers were used for first-round RT-PCR of the TCR CDR3. MiXCR, run by TCRdb on the multiplex PCR reads, gives a single entry per CDR3 protein. The sample yields about half a million distinct CDR3 sequences, about 20% seen once. Sequencing used blood. The origin of the receptors is a man in his forties with Graves' ophthalmopathy.

This clonotype was detected a few times. A read error may explain this, as a much larger clone is one base away. This chain connects TRBV5-1 to TRBJ2-1; 7 nucleotides agree with TRBD1. The CDR3 is 14 amino acids. Germline assignment: CDR1 SGHRS and CDR2 YFSETQ. CDR3 region: CAGSLTRQGGEQFF. Written as DNA, the CDR3 is TGCGCCGGCAGCTTGACCCGACAGGGTGGTGAGCAGTTCTTC.

This clonotype was recorded many times. The chain couples TRBV2 to TRBJ2-5, with no clear D. The CDR3 runs 14 residues. Per the germline V gene, CDR1 is SNHLY and CDR2 is FYNNEI. Trimming shortened V by 6 bases and J by 0 bases, and 11 bases separated the two germline ends. CDR3 DNA: TGTGCCAGCAGATCCCCCTCGTACCAAGAGACCCAGTACTTC. Translating it yields CASRSPSYQETQYF.

CDR3 region: CASSLEQGFMETQYF. The DNA of the CDR3 is TGTGCCAGCAGCTTGGAACAGGGGTTTATGGAGACCCAGTACTTC. The chain links TRBV5-4 to TRBJ2-5, with TRBD1 matching over 7 bases. The CDR3 is made up of 15 amino acids. CDR1 and CDR2 (germline): SGHNT, YYREEE (reference sequence). V trimming: 0 bases; J trimming: 5 bases; junction bases outside the gene matches: 7.

This clonotype was found many times. J is TRBJ2-7 and V is TRBV10-3, with TRBD1 identical over 7 bases. CDR3 length: 11 amino acids. J was trimmed by 7 bases and V by 8 bases; bases with no gene match: 5. Germline loops: CDR1 ENHRY, CDR2 SYGVKD. CDR3 in DNA: TGTGCCATCTCCGGACAGGCGGAGCAGTACTTC. This gives the protein CAISGQAEQYF.

This clonotype was recorded a few times. The chain uses TRBV3-1 and TRBJ2-3; no firm D call. Germline V gene lookup returns CDR1 LGHDT and CDR2 YNNKEL (reference sequence). The CDR3 is made up of 14 amino acids. The V gene lost 3 bases and the J gene lost 8 bases, with 15 bases spanning the gap. This CDR3 reads CASSHPPAIGTQYF. The CDR3 bases are TGTGCCAGCAGCCACCCGCCAGCTATCGGTACGCAGTATTTT.

The chain has TRBV28 and TRBJ2-2; D is unresolved. This CDR3 contains 13 residues. Trimming removed 4 bases at V and 4 bases at J, with 7 bases between. Germline values: CDR1 MDHEN, CDR2 SYDVKM. CDR3 in amino acids: CASSSASTGELFF. CDR3 nucleotide sequence: TGTGCCAGCAGTTCCGCTAGCACCGGGGAGCTGTTTTTT.

V gene TRBV19 combines with J gene TRBJ2-1; 10 nucleotides agree with TRBD2. With V trimmed by 6 bases and J by 15 bases, 14 bases remained unmatched. Germline V gene data show CDR1 as LNHDA and CDR2 as SQIVND (reference sequence). The CDR3 spans 14 residues. The DNA of the CDR3 is TGTGCCAGTAGCGGGACTAGCGAAATTAAGGTTCGGTTCTTC. This gives the protein CASSGTSEIKVRFF.

This clonotype was seen more than once but under ten times. The rearrangement joins TRBV13 to TRBJ2-5, with D possibly being TRBD1 (6 bases). This CDR3 has 18 amino acids. V was shortened by 5 bases and J by 3 bases, with 25 bases between the two germline ends. Germline lookup yields CDR1 PRHDT and CDR2 FYEKMQ (reference sequence). The CDR3 bases are TGTGCCAGCAGCGCGAGGGGCCCGGGAACAGGGATGGAAGAGACCCAGTACTTC. Translation: CASSARGPGTGMEETQYF.

This clonotype appeared many times. V and J are TRBV28 and TRBJ1-1, with D unresolved. The germline V gene has CDR1 MDHEN and CDR2 SYDVKM. V dropped 6 bases and J dropped 0 bases, with 8 bases sitting between them. This CDR3 has 13 amino acids. This CDR3 reads CASRGPMNTEAFF. CDR3 in DNA: TGTGCCAGCAGGGGTCCCATGAACACTGAAGCTTTCTTT.

This chain uses TRBV30 with TRBJ1-2; TRBD1 might be the D (6 bases). Germline assignment: CDR1 GTSNPN and CDR2 SVGIG (reference sequence). V was clipped by 4 bases and J by 4 bases, with 16 bases between them. The CDR3 length is 14 residues. The CDR3 spells CAWIPATGAYGYTF. CDR3 DNA sequence: TGTGCCTGGATACCGGCGACAGGAGCCTATGGCTACACCTTC.

Regarding this clonotype: At one boundary the junction diverges from the germline segment, which might be a read error. The genes are TRBV5-1 and TRBJ2-7; D possibly corresponds to TRBD2 (5 bases). The CDR3 is 15 residues long. The germline CDR1 and CDR2 sequences are SGHRS and YFSETQ. CDR3 sequence: CASSLGLLGSYEQYF. CDR3 nucleotides: TGTGCCAGCAGCTTAGGACTTTTAGGCTCCTACGAGCAGTACTTC. The variable domain in full, completed from reference TRBV5-1 and TRBJ2-7, reads KAGVTQTPRYLIKTRGQQVTLSCSPISGHRSVSWYQQTPGQGLQFLFEYFSETQRNKGNFPGRFSGRQFSNSRSEMNVSTLELGDSALYLCASSLGLLGSYEQYFGPGTRLTVT.

For this clonotype: A much larger clone differs by one base, so this may be a read error. V gene TRBV2 combines with J gene TRBJ2-3; D is ambiguous. V lost 8 bases and J 1 base, leaving 16 bases between the germline ends. This CDR3 spans 15 amino acids. Germline V gene lookup returns CDR1 SNHLY and CDR2 FYNNEI. The CDR3 DNA follows: TGTGCCAGCGGCCCTTGGGTCTGGGGCACAGATACGCAGTATTTT. Translated, it gives CASGPWVWGTDTQYF.

CDR3 in amino acids: CASSERVVGGAKNIQYF. CDR3 nucleotide sequence: TGTGCCAGCAGTGAAAGGGTGGTAGGGGGGGCCAAAAACATTCAGTACTTC. The rearrangement links TRBV6-1 to TRBJ2-4; the D gene could be TRBD1 or TRBD2 (6 bases each). Germline lookup yields CDR1 MNHNS and CDR2 SASEGT. The CDR3 extends over 17 amino acids. The V end lost 2 bases, the J end lost 1 base, and 15 bases lay between the germline ends.

Many counts were recorded for this clonotype. This sequence joins TRBV27 and TRBJ2-5; 12 bases are a match to TRBD2. The germline V gene has CDR1 MNHEY and CDR2 SMNVEV (reference sequence). The CDR3 covers 15 residues. Trimming at V came to 5 bases and at J to 4 bases, leaving 5 bases not matched to a gene. The CDR3 nucleotides are TGTGCCAGCAGTGCCTCTAGCGGGAGGGCAGAGACCCAGTACTTC. It codes for CASSASSGRAETQYF.

In this sample, this clonotype turned up many times. This rearrangement joins TRBV30 to TRBJ1-4; 9 bases fit TRBD1. The V and J ends lost 2 bases and 8 bases, in that order; junction bases with no gene match: 6. The CDR3 is 14 amino acids. Looked up from germline, CDR1 is GTSNPN and CDR2 is SVGIG (reference sequence). DNA of the CDR3: TGTGCCTGGAGTTTGGGACAGGGCGAGGAAAAACTGTTTTTT. Its translation is CAWSLGQGEEKLFF.

This clonotype has more than one count but fewer than ten. V gene TRBV7-9 combines with J gene TRBJ2-5; D unclear. The V end was cut by 4 bases, the J end by 1 base, with 16 bases between. There are 16 residues in the CDR3. CDR1 and CDR2 (germline): SEHNR, FQNEAQ (reference sequence). This CDR3 reads CASSSSRSVGQETQYF. CDR3 nucleotide sequence: TGTGCCAGCAGCTCCTCCCGCTCGGTGGGCCAAGAGACCCAGTACTTC. Looking up the rest from reference TRBV7-9 and TRBJ2-5 gives the full variable domain: DTGVSQNPRHKITKRGQNVTFRCDPISEHNRLYWYRQTLGQGPEFLTYFQNEAQLEKSRLLSDRFSAERPKGSFSTLEIQRTEQGDSAMYLCASSSSRSVGQETQYFGPGTRLLVL.

This clonotype was counted only a few times. The rearrangement uses TRBV6-2 or TRBV6-3 and TRBJ2-2; D call uncertain. The germline V gene encodes CDR1 MNHEY and CDR2 SVGEGT. The CDR3 totals 14 residues. V lost 2 bases, J lost 1 base, and 5 bases lay in between. CDR3 sequence reads: CASSYRLNTGELFF. The CDR3 DNA reads as TGTGCCAGCAGTTACAGGTTGAACACCGGGGAGCTGTTTTTT.

The rearrangement uses TRBV6-9 and TRBJ1-2; D possibly corresponds to TRBD1 (6 bases). V was cut by 3 bases and J by 4 bases, with 12 bases left in between. The CDR3 loop spans 14 amino acids. From germline, CDR1 is MNHGY and CDR2 SVAAGI. The DNA of the CDR3 is TGTGCCAGCAGTTACGGGGGGCCGGTCTATGGCTACACCTTC. It encodes CASSYGGPVYGYTF.

This clonotype was found many times. The chain employs TRBV7-8 and TRBJ2-1; D gene ambiguous. V shed 5 bases and J shed 7 bases, with 12 bases lying between them. CDR1 is SGHVS, CDR2 FQNEAQ, per germline. The CDR3 totals 13 residues. The CDR3 spells CASSPAYTNEQFF. CDR3 DNA: TGTGCCAGCAGCCCCGCTTACACAAATGAGCAGTTCTTC.

Many counts were recorded for this clonotype. V usage is TRBV2 and J usage is TRBJ2-3, with TRBD2 matching 10 bases. The CDR3 sequence is 16 residues long. Germline CDR1 reads SNHLY; CDR2 reads FYNNEI. J lost 5 bases, V lost 4 bases, and 9 bases had no gene match. The chain's CDR3 is CASSGWLAGVVDTQYF. CDR3 DNA sequence: TGTGCCAGCAGTGGCTGGCTAGCGGGAGTGGTAGATACGCAGTATTTT. The variable domain in full, completed from reference TRBV2 and TRBJ2-3, reads EPEVTQTPSHQVTQMGQEVILRCVPISNHLYFYWYRQILGQKVEFLVSFYNNEISEKSEIFDDQFSVERPDGSNFTLKIRSTKLEDSAMYFCASSGWLAGVVDTQYFGPGTRLTVL.

V usage is TRBV20-1 and J usage is TRBJ2-1, with D perhaps being TRBD1 or TRBD2 (6 bases each). Germline CDR1 and CDR2: DFQATT and SNEGSKA (reference sequence). CDR3 length equals 19 residues. V was shortened by 5 bases and J by 6 bases, with 32 bases between the two germline ends. The CDR3 here is CSAWTAIGLSGLAFNEQFF. CDR3 DNA: TGCAGTGCTTGGACAGCCATTGGCCTATCGGGACTTGCCTTCAATGAGCAGTTCTTC.

This clonotype was seen many times. This chain joins TRBV28 and TRBJ1-1, with a weak D call TRBD1 (6 bases). The CDR3 length is 13 residues. The germline V and J ends were trimmed by 3 bases and 7 bases, with 12 bases remaining between them. Germline V CDR1 and CDR2: MDHEN, SYDVKM. The CDR3 loop reads CASSFSGTLEAFF. In DNA, the CDR3 is TGTGCCAGCAGTTTCTCCGGGACACTTGAAGCTTTCTTT.